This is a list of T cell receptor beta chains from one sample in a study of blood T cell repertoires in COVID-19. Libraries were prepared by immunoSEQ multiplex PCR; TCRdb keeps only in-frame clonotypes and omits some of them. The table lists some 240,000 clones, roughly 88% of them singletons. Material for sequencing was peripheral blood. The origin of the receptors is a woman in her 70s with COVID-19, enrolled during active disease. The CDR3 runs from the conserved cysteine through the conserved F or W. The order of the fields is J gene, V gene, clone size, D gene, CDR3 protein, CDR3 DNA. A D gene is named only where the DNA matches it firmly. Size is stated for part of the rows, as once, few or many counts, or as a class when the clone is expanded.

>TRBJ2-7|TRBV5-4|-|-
CASSTGVGMPYEQYF
TGTGCCAGCAGCACGGGGGTAGGGATGCCCTACGAGCAGTACTTC
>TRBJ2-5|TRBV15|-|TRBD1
CATQGAEETQYF
TGTGCCACCCAGGGGGCGGAGGAGACCCAGTACTTC
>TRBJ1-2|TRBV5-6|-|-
CASSLSRGARGYTF
TGTGCCAGCAGCTTGTCCCGGGGGGCTCGGGGCTACACCTTC
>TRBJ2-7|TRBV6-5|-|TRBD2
CASGRAGRSSYEQYF
TGTGCCAGCGGGAGAGCGGGAAGAAGCTCCTACGAGCAGTACTTC
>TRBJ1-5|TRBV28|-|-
CASTGAAPPNQPQHF
TGTGCCAGCACTGGGGCTGCACCTCCCAATCAGCCCCAGCATTTT
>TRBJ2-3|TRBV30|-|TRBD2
CAWSESGSFTYTQYF
TGTGCCTGGAGTGAGAGCGGGAGTTTCACATATACGCAGTATTTT
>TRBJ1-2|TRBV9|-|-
CASSDSGEGYTF
TGTGCCAGCAGCGATTCAGGGGAAGGCTACACCTTC
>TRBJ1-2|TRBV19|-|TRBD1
CASSIDGTAYGYTF
TGTGCCAGTAGTATAGATGGGACAGCCTATGGCTACACCTTC
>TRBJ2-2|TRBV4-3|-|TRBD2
CASSLRREWAPGELFF
TGCGCCAGCAGTCTCAGGCGGGAGTGGGCACCCGGGGAGCTGTTTTTT
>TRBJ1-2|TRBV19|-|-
CASTGTVSNGYTF
TGTGCCAGCACCGGGACTGTCTCGAATGGCTACACCTTC
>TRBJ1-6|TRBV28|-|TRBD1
CASSLSRGPLDSPLHF
TGTGCCAGCAGTTTATCGAGGGGGCCACTGGATTCACCCCTCCACTTT
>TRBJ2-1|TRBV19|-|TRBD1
CASSPTGTVNEQFF
TGTGCCAGTAGTCCAACCGGGACAGTCAATGAGCAGTTCTTC
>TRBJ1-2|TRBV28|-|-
CASSGINYGYTF
TGTGCCAGCAGTGGCATCAACTATGGCTACACCTTC
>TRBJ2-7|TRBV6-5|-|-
CASSYSQVSDEQYF
TGTGCCAGCAGTTACTCGCAGGTTTCGGATGAGCAGTACTTC
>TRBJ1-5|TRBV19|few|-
CASSAGTGQPQHF
TGTGCCAGTAGTGCAGGTACAGGCCAGCCCCAGCATTTT
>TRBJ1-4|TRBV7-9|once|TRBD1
CASSATWTGGDEKLFF
TGTGCCAGCAGCGCCACATGGACAGGGGGGGACGAAAAACTGTTTTTT
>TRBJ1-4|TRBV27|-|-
CASSFTDEKLFF
TGTGCCAGCAGTTTTACGGATGAAAAACTGTTTTTT
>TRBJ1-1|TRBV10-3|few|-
CAISTRTAGKNTEAFF
TGTGCCATCAGTACAAGGACAGCGGGAAAGAACACTGAAGCTTTCTTT
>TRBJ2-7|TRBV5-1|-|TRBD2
CASRTSGSYEQYF
TGCGCCAGCAGGACTAGCGGGAGTTACGAGCAGTACTTC
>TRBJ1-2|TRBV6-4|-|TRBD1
CASRPTGGNGYTF
TGTGCCAGCAGACCCACAGGGGGCAATGGCTACACCTTC
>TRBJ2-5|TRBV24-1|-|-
CATSDLREEETQYF
TGTGCCACCAGTGATTTGAGGGAGGAAGAGACCCAGTACTTC
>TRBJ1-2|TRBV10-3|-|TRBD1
CAITAGTGDSHGYTF
TGTGCCATCACTGCCGGGACAGGGGATTCCCATGGCTACACCTTC
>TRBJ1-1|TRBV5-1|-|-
CASSFNRDLNTEAFF
TGCGCCAGCAGCTTCAACAGGGATCTGAACACTGAAGCTTTCTTT
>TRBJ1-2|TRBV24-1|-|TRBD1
CATSGNDRDSNYGYTF
TGTGCCACCAGTGGAAACGACAGGGATTCTAACTATGGCTACACCTTC
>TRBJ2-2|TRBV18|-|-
CASTLVQGNTGELFF
TGTGCCAGCACCCTTGTACAGGGTAACACCGGGGAGCTGTTTTTT
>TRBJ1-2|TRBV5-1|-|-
CASSWDTTSGYGYTF
TGCGCCAGCAGCTGGGACACAACTTCGGGCTATGGCTACACCTTC
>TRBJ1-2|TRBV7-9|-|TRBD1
CASSTTGLGYTF
TGTGCCAGCAGCACGACAGGGCTGGGCTACACCTTC
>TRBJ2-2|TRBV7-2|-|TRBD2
CASSPSLAGLNTGELFF
TGTGCCAGCAGCCCGTCCCTAGCGGGATTGAACACCGGGGAGCTGTTTTTT
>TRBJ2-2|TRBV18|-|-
CASSPRLAETGELFF
TGTGCCAGCTCACCACGGTTAGCGGAGACCGGGGAGCTGTTTTTT
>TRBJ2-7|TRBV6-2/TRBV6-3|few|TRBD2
CASSYLTSGGYEQYF
TGTGCCAGCAGTTACTTGACTAGCGGAGGCTACGAGCAGTACTTC
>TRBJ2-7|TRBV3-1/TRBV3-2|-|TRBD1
CASSHYWTGNEQYF
TGTGCCAGCAGCCATTATTGGACAGGGAACGAGCAGTACTTC
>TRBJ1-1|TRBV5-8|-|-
CASSFDHSNFEAFF
TGTGCCAGCAGCTTTGACCACAGCAACTTTGAAGCTTTCTTT
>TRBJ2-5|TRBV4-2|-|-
CASSQDWIVPTGETQYF
TGTGCCAGCAGCCAAGACTGGATCGTACCAACAGGGGAGACCCAGTACTTC
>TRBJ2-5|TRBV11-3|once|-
CASSSYRVETQYF
TGTGCCAGCAGCTCCTACAGGGTAGAGACCCAGTACTTC
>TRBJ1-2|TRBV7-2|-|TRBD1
CASNQGVYGYTF
TGTGCCAGCAACCAGGGGGTATATGGCTACACCTTC
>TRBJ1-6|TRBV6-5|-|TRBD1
CASEGGQGNNSPLHF
TGTGCCAGCGAAGGCGGACAGGGGAATAATTCACCCCTCCACTTT
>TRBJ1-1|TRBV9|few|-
CASSLQSDTEAFF
TGTGCCAGCAGCCTCCAATCGGACACTGAAGCTTTCTTT
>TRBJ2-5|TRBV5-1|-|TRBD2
CASSLASSGVPQETQYF
TGCGCCAGCAGCTTGGCCTCTAGCGGAGTCCCGCAAGAGACCCAGTACTTC
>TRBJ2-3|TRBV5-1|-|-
CASSSGETGYTDTQYF
TGCGCCAGCAGCTCAGGGGAGACGGGATACACAGATACGCAGTATTTT
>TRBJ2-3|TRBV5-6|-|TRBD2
CASSPGTSGASTDTQYF
TGTGCCAGCAGCCCGGGGACTAGCGGGGCTAGCACAGATACGCAGTATTTT
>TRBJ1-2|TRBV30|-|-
CAWSVAGEYGYTF
TGTGCCTGGAGTGTAGCAGGGGAGTATGGCTACACCTTC
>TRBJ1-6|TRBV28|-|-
CASTKPGDTRGTLHF
TGTGCCAGCACCAAACCCGGGGACACCCGAGGAACCCTCCACTTT
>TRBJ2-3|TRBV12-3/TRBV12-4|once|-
CASRGLFTDTQYF
TGTGCCAGCCGGGGACTCTTCACAGATACGCAGTATTTT
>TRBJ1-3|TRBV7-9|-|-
CASSFSGFTGNTIYF
TGTGCCAGCAGCTTTTCCGGGTTTACAGGAAACACCATATATTTT
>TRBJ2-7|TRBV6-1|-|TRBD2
CASSEISSGSYEQYF
TGTGCCAGCAGTGAAATATCTAGCGGGAGCTACGAGCAGTACTTC
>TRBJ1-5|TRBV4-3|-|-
CASSRHVSTNQPQHF
TGCGCCAGCAGCCGACACGTGAGCACCAATCAGCCCCAGCATTTT
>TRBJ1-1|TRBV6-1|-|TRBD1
CASSESYRGTEAFF
TGTGCCAGCAGTGAATCTTACAGGGGCACTGAAGCTTTCTTT
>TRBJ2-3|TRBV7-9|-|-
CASTPTGLSTDTQYF
TGTGCCAGCACCCCCACGGGACTTAGCACAGATACGCAGTATTTT